Sequencing of this TCR beta chain was carried out in a study of beta chain features in type 1 diabetes. The germline V gene encodes CDR1 SGHVS and CDR2 FNYEAQ. The CDR3 length is 14 residues. V was trimmed by 1 base and J by 3 bases, leaving 7 bases between them. All of the isolated RNA was reverse transcribed, so expressed TCRB transcripts were sequenced. Using immunoSEQ multiplex PCR, the repertoire was profiled, and TCRdb retains in-frame clones only, with some absent. The sample consists of about 360,000 clones, roughly 12% of them appearing once. The specimen sequenced was naive CD4+ T cells from blood. The chain employs TRBV7-6 and TRBJ1-5; no firm D call. This receptor was identified in a man younger than 35 in good health. The CDR3 region has the DNA TGTGCCAGCAGCTTAGACTCGGTCAATCAGCCCCAGCATTTT. The encoded protein is CASSLDSVNQPQHF. Drawing the rest from reference TRBV7-6 and TRBJ1-5, the complete variable domain is GAGVSQSPRYKVTKRGQDVALRCDPISGHVSLYWYRQALGQGPEFLTYFNYEAQQDKSGLPNDRFSAERPEGSISTLTIQRTEQRDSAMYRCASSLDSVNQPQHFGDGTRLSIL.